These 14 T cell receptor beta chains were sequenced from one sample in a study of identical twins. TCRdb re-derived calls from the 5' RACE reads in MiXCR, one entry per CDR3 protein. The data hold 1,800,000 or so distinct CDR3 sequences, with about 30% observed a single time. Sequences were obtained from cord blood. These receptors all stem from a newborn girl in good health.

Ten or more counts support this clonotype. The chain carries TRBV28 and TRBJ2-7, with D unclear. The CDR3 spans 12 residues. V shed 7 bases and J shed 7 bases, with 14 bases lying between them. Germline lookup yields CDR1 MDHEN and CDR2 SYDVKM. As DNA, the CDR3 is TGTGCCAGCATAGGTGGCCTCGGAGAGCAGTACTTC. Translating gives CASIGGLGEQYF. The whole variable domain, remainder taken from reference TRBV28 and TRBJ2-7, is DVKVTQSSRYLVKRTGEKVFLECVQDMDHENMFWYRQDPGLGLRLIYFSYDVKMKEKGDIPEGYSVSREKKERFSLILESASTNQTSMYLCASIGGLGEQYFGPGTRLTVT.

The V call is TRBV10-3, the J call TRBJ2-2; D is undetermined. CDR3 size: 13 residues. From germline, CDR1 is ENHRY and CDR2 SYGVKD. V lost 4 bases and J lost 1, with 4 bases in between. The DNA for the CDR3 is TGTGCCATCAGTGGACTGAACACCGGGGAGCTGTTTTTT. Translated: CAISGLNTGELFF.

The J gene is TRBJ1-5, the V gene TRBV6-1, with D possibly TRBD1 on 5 matching bases. Germline V gives CDR1 MNHNS, CDR2 SASEGT. V was trimmed by 8 bases and J by 4 bases, leaving 15 bases between them. The CDR3 has 14 residues. The CDR3 region is CASGNRLTNQPQHF. The CDR3 nucleotides are TGTGCCAGCGGCAACAGGTTGACGAATCAGCCCCAGCATTTT.

The CDR3 protein is CSVSGGNSPLHF. The DNA of the CDR3 is TGCAGCGTTTCAGGGGGTAATTCACCCCTCCACTTT. This chain connects TRBV29-1 to TRBJ1-6; 7 bases map to TRBD1. Trimming at V came to 5 bases and at J to 6 bases, leaving 1 base not matched to a gene. Germline V CDR1 and CDR2: SQVTM, ANQGSEA. CDR3 length equals 12 residues.

This clonotype was recorded many times. The chain recombines TRBV5-1 with TRBJ2-7, with 9 positions matching TRBD2. CDR1 is SGHRS and CDR2 is YFSETQ in the germline V gene. V lost 2 bases to trimming and J lost 5 bases; unmatched junction nucleotides: 5. The CDR3 totals 14 residues. The CDR3 bases are TGCGCCAGCAGCTTCGTATCTAGCGGGAACGAGCAGTACTTC. Translating gives CASSFVSSGNEQYF.

The V gene is TRBV6-5, the J gene TRBJ1-5; the D gene is possibly TRBD1 (5 bases). This CDR3 has 12 residues. V lost 4 bases to trimming and J lost 7 bases, with 8 bases between them. The V gene's germline CDR1 is MNHEY and CDR2 SVGAGI. The CDR3 bases are TGTGCCAGCAGTTCGTGGACACAGCCCCAGCATTTT. Its protein product is CASSSWTQPQHF.

The table lists this clonotype with a few counts. V gene TRBV4-2 combines with J gene TRBJ2-7, with TRBD2 identical over 8 bases. The CDR3 contains 16 residues. CDR1 and CDR2 (germline): LGHNA, YNFKEQ. V lost 4 bases and J lost 3; bases outside the gene matches: 11. The DNA for the CDR3 is TGTGCCAGCAGCCCGACCTCGGCGGGAGGATTCTACGAGCAGTACTTC. It is translated as CASSPTSAGGFYEQYF.

This clonotype has just a few counts. CDR3: CASSYHGDEQFF. In DNA, the CDR3 is TGTGCCAGCAGTTACCACGGGGATGAGCAGTTCTTC. V and J are TRBV6-5 and TRBJ2-1; TRBD2 is a possible D gene (5 bases). The V end was cut by 2 bases, the J end by 8 bases, with 7 bases between. This CDR3 is built from 12 residues. Germline values: CDR1 MNHEY, CDR2 SVGAGI.

J is TRBJ1-6 and V is TRBV20-1, with D possibly TRBD1 on 6 matching bases. V was shortened by 6 bases and J by 0 bases, with 15 bases between the two germline ends. The CDR3 has 16 amino acids. Germline assignment: CDR1 DFQATT and CDR2 SNEGSKA (reference sequence). The CDR3 DNA follows: TGCAGTGCCGTTGGGGGGGGCAGCTCCTATAATTCACCCCTCCACTTT. Its translation: CSAVGGGSSYNSPLHF.

Ten or more counts support this clonotype. The gene calls are TRBV13 and TRBJ2-1; perhaps D is TRBD1 or TRBD2 (5 bases each). CDR1 is PRHDT, CDR2 FYEKMQ, per germline (reference sequence). V was pared by 2 bases and J by 1 base, with 9 bases between. There are 15 residues in the CDR3. The DNA for the CDR3 is TGTGCCAGCAGCTTACTCGGGGCTTCCTACAATGAGCAGTTCTTC. Its protein product is CASSLLGASYNEQFF.

This chain connects TRBV7-2 to TRBJ2-5; 8 bases agree with TRBD1. Trimming at V came to 6 bases and at J to 4 bases, leaving 7 bases not matched to a gene. The CDR3 has 14 amino acids. CDR1 and CDR2 from the germline V gene are SGHTA and FQGNSA. The CDR3 nucleotides read TGTGCCAGCAGACGTGACAGGGGCGCAGAGACCCAGTACTTC. Encoded protein: CASRRDRGAETQYF.

This clonotype was recorded many times. The gene calls are TRBV29-1 and TRBJ1-2; TRBD1 matches at 7 bases. Germline V gives CDR1 SQVTM, CDR2 ANQGSEA. With 7 bases clipped from V and 4 bases from J, the junction kept 6 bases outside the gene matches. The CDR3 totals 12 residues. The DNA for the CDR3 is TGCAGCGCCCAGGGACAGATCTATGGCTACACCTTC. It translates to CSAQGQIYGYTF.

The rearrangement joins TRBV4-1 to TRBJ1-2, with D possibly TRBD1 on 6 matching bases. The germline V gene has CDR1 MGHRA and CDR2 YSYEKL. The CDR3 is 14 amino acids. Trimming left V 2 bases short and J 4 bases short, with 11 bases between. The CDR3, as DNA: TGCGCCAGCAGCCAACAGGGGTCGGGCTATGGCTACACCTTC. Translated: CASSQQGSGYGYTF.

This clonotype was recorded at least ten times. The rearrangement joins TRBV29-1 to TRBJ2-7; D remains unclear. Per germline, CDR1 SQVTM and CDR2 ANQGSEA. Trimming stripped 5 bases from V and 2 bases from J, with 4 bases between. The CDR3 totals 10 residues. The CDR3 loop reads CSVTTYEQYF. CDR3 DNA sequence: TGCAGCGTTACTACCTACGAGCAGTACTTC.